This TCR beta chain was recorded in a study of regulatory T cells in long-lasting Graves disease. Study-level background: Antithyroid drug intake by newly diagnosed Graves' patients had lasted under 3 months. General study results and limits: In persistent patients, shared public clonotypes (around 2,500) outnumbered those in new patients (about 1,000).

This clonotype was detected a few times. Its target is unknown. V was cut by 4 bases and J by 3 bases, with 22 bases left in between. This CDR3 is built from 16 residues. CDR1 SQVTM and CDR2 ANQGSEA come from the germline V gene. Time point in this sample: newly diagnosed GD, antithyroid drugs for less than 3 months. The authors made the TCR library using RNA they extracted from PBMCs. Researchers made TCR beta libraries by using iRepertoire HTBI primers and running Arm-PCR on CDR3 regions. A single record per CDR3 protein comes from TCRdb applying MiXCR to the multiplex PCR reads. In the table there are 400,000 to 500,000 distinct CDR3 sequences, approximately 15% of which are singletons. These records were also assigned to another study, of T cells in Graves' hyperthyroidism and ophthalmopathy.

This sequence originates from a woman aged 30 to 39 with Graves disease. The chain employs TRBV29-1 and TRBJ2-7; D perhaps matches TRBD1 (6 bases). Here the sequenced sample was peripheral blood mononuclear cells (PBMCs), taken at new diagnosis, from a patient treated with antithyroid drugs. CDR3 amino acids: CSVGGQTLGAYYEQYF. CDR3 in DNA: TGCAGCGTTGGGGGCCAAACCCTGGGGGCCTACTACGAGCAGTACTTC.